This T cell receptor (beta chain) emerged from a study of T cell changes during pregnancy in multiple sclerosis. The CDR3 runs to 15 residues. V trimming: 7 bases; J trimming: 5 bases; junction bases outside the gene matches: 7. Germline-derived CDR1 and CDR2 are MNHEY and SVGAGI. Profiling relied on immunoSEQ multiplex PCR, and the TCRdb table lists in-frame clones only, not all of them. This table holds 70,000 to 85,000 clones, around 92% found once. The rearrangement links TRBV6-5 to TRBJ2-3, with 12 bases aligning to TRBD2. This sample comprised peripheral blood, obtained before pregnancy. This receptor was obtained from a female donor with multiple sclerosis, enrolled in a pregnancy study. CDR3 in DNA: TGTGCCAGCAAACGGCTAGCGGGGGGGCTAGATACGCAGTATTTT. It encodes CASKRLAGGLDTQYF.